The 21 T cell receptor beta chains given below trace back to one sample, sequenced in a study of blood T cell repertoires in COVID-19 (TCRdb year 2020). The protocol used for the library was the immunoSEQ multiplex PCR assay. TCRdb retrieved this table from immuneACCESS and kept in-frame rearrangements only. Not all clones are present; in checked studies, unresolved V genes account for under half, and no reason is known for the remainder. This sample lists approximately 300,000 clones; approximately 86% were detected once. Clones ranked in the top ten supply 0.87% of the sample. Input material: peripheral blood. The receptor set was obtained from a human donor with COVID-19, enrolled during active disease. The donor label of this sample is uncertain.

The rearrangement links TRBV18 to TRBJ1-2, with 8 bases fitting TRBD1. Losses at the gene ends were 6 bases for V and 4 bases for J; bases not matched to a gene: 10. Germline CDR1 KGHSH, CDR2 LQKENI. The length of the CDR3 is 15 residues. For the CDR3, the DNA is TGTGCCAGCTCCCGTGAGACAGGGGTGACCTATGGCTACACCTTC. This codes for CASSRETGVTYGYTF. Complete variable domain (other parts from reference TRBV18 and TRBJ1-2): NAGVMQNPRHLVRRRGQEARLRCSPMKGHSHVYWYRQLPEEGLKFMVYLQKENIIDESGMPKERFSAEFPKEGPSILRIQQVVRGDSAAYFCASSRETGVTYGYTFGSGTRLTVV.

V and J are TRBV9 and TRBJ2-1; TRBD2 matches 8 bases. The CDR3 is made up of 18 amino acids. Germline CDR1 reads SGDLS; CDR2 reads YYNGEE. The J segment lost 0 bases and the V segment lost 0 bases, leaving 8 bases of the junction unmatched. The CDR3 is CASSVGVSGKSSYNEQFF. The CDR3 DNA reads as TGTGCCAGCAGCGTAGGGGTTAGCGGGAAGAGCTCCTACAATGAGCAGTTCTTC. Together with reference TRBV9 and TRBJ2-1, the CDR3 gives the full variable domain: DSGVTQTPKHLITATGQRVTLRCSPRSGDLSVYWYQQSLDQGLQFLIQYYNGEERAKGNILERFSAQQFPDLHSELNLSSLELGDSALYFCASSVGVSGKSSYNEQFFGPGTRLTVL.

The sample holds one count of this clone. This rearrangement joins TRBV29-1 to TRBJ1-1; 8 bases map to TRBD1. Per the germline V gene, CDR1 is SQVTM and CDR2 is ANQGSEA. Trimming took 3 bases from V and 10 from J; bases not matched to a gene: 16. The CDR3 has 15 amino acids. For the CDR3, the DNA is TGCAGCGTTGACCCCCCCGGTGGGACAGGTCGCGTAGCTTTCTTT. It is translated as CSVDPPGGTGRVAFF. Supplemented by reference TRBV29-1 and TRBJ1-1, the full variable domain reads SAVISQKPSRDICQRGTSLTIQCQVDSQVTMMFWYRQQPGQSLTLIATANQGSEATYESGFVIDKFPISRPNLTFSTLTVSNMSPEDSSIYLCSVDPPGGTGRVAFFGQGTRLTVV.

The CDR3 bases are TGTGCCAGCACCAGGGGCCGTCCAGATACGCAGTATTTT. Its protein is CASTRGRPDTQYF. The chain links TRBV2 to TRBJ2-3, with TRBD1 as a possible D gene (6 bases). V was cut by 7 bases and J by 4 bases, with 12 bases left in between. Germline CDR1 and CDR2: SNHLY and FYNNEI. The CDR3 has 13 residues.

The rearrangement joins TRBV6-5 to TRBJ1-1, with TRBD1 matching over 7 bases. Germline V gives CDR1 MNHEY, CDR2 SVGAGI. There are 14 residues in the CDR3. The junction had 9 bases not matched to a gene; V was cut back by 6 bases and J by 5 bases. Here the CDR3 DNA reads TGTGCCAGCAGGATAGGGGGCGAGGGAACTGAAGCTTTCTTT. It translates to CASRIGGEGTEAFF.

CDR3: CASSSGTGASEQYF. DNA for the CDR3: TGCGCCAGCAGCTCCGGGACAGGGGCCTCCGAGCAGTACTTC. This chain uses TRBV5-1 with TRBJ2-7; 10 bases agree with TRBD1. The CDR3 loop spans 14 amino acids. Germline values: CDR1 SGHRS, CDR2 YFSETQ. Unmatched junction bases numbered 6, after V lost 3 bases and J lost 6 bases.

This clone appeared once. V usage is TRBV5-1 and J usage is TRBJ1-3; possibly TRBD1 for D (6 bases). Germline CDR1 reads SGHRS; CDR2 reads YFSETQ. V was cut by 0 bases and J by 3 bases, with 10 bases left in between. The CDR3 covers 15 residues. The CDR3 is CASSLDRDVGNTIYF. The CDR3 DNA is TGCGCCAGCAGCTTGGACAGGGATGTTGGAAACACCATATATTTT. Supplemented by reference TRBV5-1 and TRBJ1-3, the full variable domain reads KAGVTQTPRYLIKTRGQQVTLSCSPISGHRSVSWYQQTPGQGLQFLFEYFSETQRNKGNFPGRFSGRQFSNSRSEMNVSTLELGDSALYLCASSLDRDVGNTIYFGEGSWLTVV.

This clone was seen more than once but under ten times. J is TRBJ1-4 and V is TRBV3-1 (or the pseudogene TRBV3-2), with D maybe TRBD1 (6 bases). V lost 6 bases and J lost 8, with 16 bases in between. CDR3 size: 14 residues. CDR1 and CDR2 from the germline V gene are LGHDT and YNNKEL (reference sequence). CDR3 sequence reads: CASSKQGSEEKLFF. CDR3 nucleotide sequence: TGTGCCAGCAGTAAACAGGGTTCAGAGGAAAAACTGTTTTTT.

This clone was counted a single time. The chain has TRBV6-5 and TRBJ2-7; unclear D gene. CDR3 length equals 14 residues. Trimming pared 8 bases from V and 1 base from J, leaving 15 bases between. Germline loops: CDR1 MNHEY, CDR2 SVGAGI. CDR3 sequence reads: CASHPRWRSYEQYF. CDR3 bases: TGTGCCAGCCACCCACGTTGGCGGTCCTACGAGCAGTACTTC.

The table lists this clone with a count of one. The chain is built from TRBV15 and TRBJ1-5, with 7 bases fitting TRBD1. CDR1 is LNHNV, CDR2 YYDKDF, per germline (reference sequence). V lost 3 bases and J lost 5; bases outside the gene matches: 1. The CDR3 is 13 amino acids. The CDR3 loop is CATSRQGDQPQHF. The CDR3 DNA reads TGTGCCACCAGCAGGCAGGGGGATCAGCCCCAGCATTTT.

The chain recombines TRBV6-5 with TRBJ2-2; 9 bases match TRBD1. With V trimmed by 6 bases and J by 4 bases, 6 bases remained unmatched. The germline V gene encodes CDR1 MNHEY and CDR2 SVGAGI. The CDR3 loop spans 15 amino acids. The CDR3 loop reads CASRPQGAGTGELFF. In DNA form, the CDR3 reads TGTGCCAGCAGACCACAGGGGGCGGGCACCGGGGAGCTGTTTTTT.

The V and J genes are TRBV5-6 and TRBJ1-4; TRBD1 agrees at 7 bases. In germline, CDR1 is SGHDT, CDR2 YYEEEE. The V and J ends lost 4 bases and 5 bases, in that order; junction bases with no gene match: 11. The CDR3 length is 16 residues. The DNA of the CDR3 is TGTGCCAGCAGCCAAGTCGGACAGGAGTTAAATGAAAAACTGTTTTTT. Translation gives CASSQVGQELNEKLFF.

This chain's CDR3 is CASSPLSGGETQYF. CDR3 DNA sequence: TGTGCCAGCTCCCCCCTTAGCGGAGGGGAGACCCAGTACTTC. V is TRBV18 and J is TRBJ2-5; a weak D match, TRBD2 (6 bases). The CDR3 extends over 14 amino acids. Germline values: CDR1 KGHSH, CDR2 LQKENI. The V and J ends lost 6 bases and 5 bases respectively, with 16 bases between them.

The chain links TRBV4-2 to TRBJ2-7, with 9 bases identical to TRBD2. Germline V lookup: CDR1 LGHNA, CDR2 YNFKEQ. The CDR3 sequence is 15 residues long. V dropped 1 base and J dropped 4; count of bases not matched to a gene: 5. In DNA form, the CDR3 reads TGTGCCAGCAGCCAAGCCTTTAGCGGGAGTTACGAGCAGTACTTC. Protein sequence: CASSQAFSGSYEQYF.

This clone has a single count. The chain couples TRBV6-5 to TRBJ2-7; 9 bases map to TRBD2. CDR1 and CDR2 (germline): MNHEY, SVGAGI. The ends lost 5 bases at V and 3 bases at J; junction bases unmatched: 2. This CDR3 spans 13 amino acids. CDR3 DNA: TGTGCCAGCAGTCGCGGGAGGGACTACGAGCAGTACTTC. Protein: CASSRGRDYEQYF.

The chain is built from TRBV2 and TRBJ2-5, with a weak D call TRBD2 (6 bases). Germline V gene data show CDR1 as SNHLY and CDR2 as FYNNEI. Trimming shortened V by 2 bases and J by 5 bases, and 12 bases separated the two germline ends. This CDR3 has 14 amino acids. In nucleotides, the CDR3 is TGTGCCAGCAGTGAACTCCCTGGGGGGGAGACCCAGTACTTC. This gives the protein CASSELPGGETQYF. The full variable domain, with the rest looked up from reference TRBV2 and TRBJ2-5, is EPEVTQTPSHQVTQMGQEVILRCVPISNHLYFYWYRQILGQKVEFLVSFYNNEISEKSEIFDDQFSVERPDGSNFTLKIRSTKLEDSAMYFCASSELPGGETQYFGPGTRLLVL.

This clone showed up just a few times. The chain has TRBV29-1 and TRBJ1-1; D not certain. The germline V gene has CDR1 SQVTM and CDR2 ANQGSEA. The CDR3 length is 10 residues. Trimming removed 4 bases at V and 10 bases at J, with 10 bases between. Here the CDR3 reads CSVAEVAAFF. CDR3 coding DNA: TGCAGCGTTGCCGAGGTTGCAGCTTTCTTT.

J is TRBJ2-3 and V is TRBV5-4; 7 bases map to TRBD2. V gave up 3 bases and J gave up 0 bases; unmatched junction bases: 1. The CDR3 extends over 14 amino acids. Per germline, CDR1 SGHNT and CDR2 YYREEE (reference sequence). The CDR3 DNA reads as TGTGCCAGCAGCTCTAGCGGAAGCACAGATACGCAGTATTTT. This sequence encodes CASSSSGSTDTQYF.

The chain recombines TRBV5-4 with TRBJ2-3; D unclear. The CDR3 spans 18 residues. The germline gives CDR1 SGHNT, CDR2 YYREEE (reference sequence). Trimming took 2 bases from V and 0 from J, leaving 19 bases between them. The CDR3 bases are TGTGCCAGCAGCTTCGAGTCTCCCCTTCCCACTAGCACAGATACGCAGTATTTT. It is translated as CASSFESPLPTSTDTQYF.

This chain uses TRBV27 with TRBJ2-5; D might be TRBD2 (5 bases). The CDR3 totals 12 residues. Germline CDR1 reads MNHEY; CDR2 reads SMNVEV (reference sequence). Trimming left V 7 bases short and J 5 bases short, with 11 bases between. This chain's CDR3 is CASNLPGETQYF. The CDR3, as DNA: TGTGCCAGCAATCTACCGGGGGAGACCCAGTACTTC.

As DNA, the CDR3 is TGTGCCAGCTTCTTGCCGGGGTATGGAAACACCATATATTTT. This sequence encodes CASFLPGYGNTIYF. This chain joins TRBV6-5 and TRBJ1-3, with D unclear. Germline loops: CDR1 MNHEY, CDR2 SVGAGI. CDR3 length equals 14 residues. The ends were cut back, 8 bases at V and 3 bases at J, with 14 bases in the middle.